These T cell receptor beta chains were read from a single sample in a study of T cells in Graves' hyperthyroidism and ophthalmopathy. One entry per CDR3 protein results from TCRdb running MiXCR on the multiplex PCR reads. The sample gives 530,000 or so distinct CDR3 sequences, 24% of which show up once; around 10% is in the top ten. Sequencing was performed on blood. The receptors stem from a woman between 25 and 40 years old with Graves' ophthalmopathy. Each CDR3 is given with its conserved first and last residue. A D gene is named only where the DNA matches it firmly. Only some rows state a clone size, as once, few, many or a class for expanded clones.

>TRBV14|many|14|-|TRBJ2-7
CASSVRDDSYEQYF
TGTGCCAGCAGCGTCCGGGACGACTCCTACGAGCAGTACTTC
>TRBV6-1|many|13|-|TRBJ1-1
CASSSGARTEAFF
TGTGCCAGCTCGTCAGGGGCGCGGACTGAAGCTTTCTTT
>TRBV12-3/TRBV12-4|many|11|-|TRBJ1-2
CASSLRGGYTF
TGTGCCAGCAGCTTACGGGGTGGCTACACCTTC
>TRBV6-2/TRBV6-3|many|14|-|TRBJ1-1
CASSYGQRNTEAFF
TGTGCCAGCAGCTACGGACAGAGGAACACTGAAGCTTTCTTT
>TRBV24-1|few|13|-|TRBJ2-2
CATSSGSTGELFF
TGTGCCACCAGTTCAGGGTCCACCGGGGAGCTGTTTTTT
>TRBV6-5|many|14|-|TRBJ1-1
CASSSPGTDTEAFF
TGTGCCAGCAGTTCCCCCGGGACGGACACTGAAGCTTTCTTT
>TRBV6-2/TRBV6-3|many|15|TRBD1|TRBJ2-7
CASTSKGTESYEQYF
TGTGCCAGCACCTCTAAGGGGACAGAATCCTACGAGCAGTACTTC
>TRBV20-1|many|14|-|TRBJ1-5
CSAPDRFSNQPQHF
TGCAGTGCTCCCGACAGGTTTAGCAATCAGCCCCAGCATTTT
>TRBV12-3/TRBV12-4|-|13|-|TRBJ1-5
CASTGGGGQPQHF
TGTGCCAGTACGGGGGGGGGAGGTCAGCCCCAGCATTTT
>TRBV19|-|14|-|TRBJ2-4
CASSTPPGANIQYF
TGTGCCAGTAGTACACCTCCAGGGGCAAACATTCAGTACTTC
>TRBV7-8|many|13|TRBD1|TRBJ1-2
CASSPRDRYGYTF
TGTGCCAGCAGCCCCCGGGACAGATATGGCTACACCTTC
>TRBV20-1|-|12|-|TRBJ2-7
CCASGTTYEQYF
TGCTGTGCTTCAGGGACAACCTACGAGCAGTACTTC
>TRBV4-2|-|19|TRBD2|TRBJ2-6
CASSQGVLARVSGANVLTF
TGTGCCAGCAGCCAAGGGGTACTAGCGAGGGTCTCTGGGGCCAACGTCCTGACTTTC
>TRBV20-1|many|16|-|TRBJ1-2
CSALSLGEALNYGYTF
TGCAGTGCCCTGTCACTTGGGGAGGCACTTAACTATGGCTACACCTTC
>TRBV7-6|-|16|-|TRBJ1-3
CASSVGPQGRGNTIYF
TGTGCCAGCAGCGTGGGACCCCAGGGAAGGGGAAACACCATATATTTT
>TRBV6-1|many|14|-|TRBJ1-3
CASRTVYSGNTIYF
TGTGCCAGCAGGACAGTCTACTCTGGAAACACCATATATTTT
>TRBV15|many|15|TRBD1|TRBJ2-2
CATSSRDRGTGELFF
TGTGCCACCAGCAGCCGGGACAGGGGAACCGGGGAGCTGTTTTTT
>TRBV27|many|10|-|TRBJ1-1
CASIGRRAFF
TGTGCCAGCATCGGTAGAAGGGCTTTCTTT
>TRBV29-1|many|14|-|TRBJ2-7
CSVEDTDPPYEQYF
TGCAGCGTTGAAGATACCGACCCCCCCTACGAGCAGTACTTC
>TRBV6-1|many|15|-|TRBJ2-6
CASSEYGSGANVLTF
TGTGCCAGCAGTGAATACGGCTCTGGGGCCAACGTCCTGACTTTC